A few counts support the clone carrying this TCR beta chain. Its specificity is not known. Two oligonucleotides, mixed equimolar, formed the beta constant-region primer covering TRBC1 and TRBC2. Ligated cDNA was amplified by four rounds of PCR with nested alpha and beta constant-region primers and SP2. TCRdb used MiXCR to reprocess the UMI-ligation and nested PCR reads, holding one entry per CDR3 protein. The sample yields about 90,000 distinct CDR3 sequences, about 11% seen once. After the first PCR, alpha and beta chain libraries were processed separately. The entry originates in a study of naive and memory T cell subsets. The CDR3 is made up of 17 amino acids. The germline V gene encodes CDR1 SGHTA and CDR2 FQGNSA. J was trimmed by 1 base and V by 4 bases; bases with no gene match: 9. General study points: Activation and differentiation may alter RNA-based TCR counts. From naive to CM, EM and EMRA, diversity decreased and Gini increased. A few larger clonotypes appeared in naive repertoires, especially CD8, possibly memory cells re-expressing CD45RA. Over 95% of naive TCR sequences appeared only once after error correction, unlike memory subsets.

The sequencing input was naive CD4+ T cells from blood. The gene calls are TRBV7-2 and TRBJ2-3; 9 bases are a match to TRBD2. The clonotype was recovered from a human donor in good health. In nucleotides, the CDR3 is TGTGCCAGCAGCTCCCCGACTAGCGGCGCCGGCACAGATACGCAGTATTTT. As protein: CASSSPTSGAGTDTQYF.